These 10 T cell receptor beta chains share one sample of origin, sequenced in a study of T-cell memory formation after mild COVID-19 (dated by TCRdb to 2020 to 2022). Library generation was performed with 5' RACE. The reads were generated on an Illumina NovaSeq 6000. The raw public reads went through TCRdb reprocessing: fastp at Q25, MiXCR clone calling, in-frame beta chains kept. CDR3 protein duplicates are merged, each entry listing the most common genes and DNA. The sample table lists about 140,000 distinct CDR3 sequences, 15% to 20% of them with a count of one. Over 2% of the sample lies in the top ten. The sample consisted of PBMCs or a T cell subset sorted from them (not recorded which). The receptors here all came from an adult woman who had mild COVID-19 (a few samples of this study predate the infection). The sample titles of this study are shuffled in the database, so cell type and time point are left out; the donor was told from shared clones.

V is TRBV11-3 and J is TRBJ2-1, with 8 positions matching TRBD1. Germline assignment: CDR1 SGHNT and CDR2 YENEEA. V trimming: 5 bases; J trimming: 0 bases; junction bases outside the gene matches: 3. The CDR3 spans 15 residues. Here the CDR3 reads CASSPGGISYNEQFF. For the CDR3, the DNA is TGTGCCAGCAGCCCAGGGGGCATCTCCTACAATGAGCAGTTCTTC.

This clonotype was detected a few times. CDR3 nucleotides: TGTGCCAGCAGCTTTACAGGGTCCCAAGAGACCCAGTACTTC. Its protein product is CASSFTGSQETQYF. The rearrangement links TRBV5-6 to TRBJ2-5, with D maybe TRBD1 (6 bases). Trimming removed 2 bases at V and 1 base at J, with 9 bases between. Germline assignment: CDR1 SGHDT and CDR2 YYEEEE. The CDR3 is made up of 14 amino acids.

CDR3 region: CASAGFGEGNTEAFF. CDR3 nucleotide sequence: TGTGCCAGCGCGGGATTCGGGGAGGGGAACACTGAAGCTTTCTTT. The J gene is TRBJ1-1, the V gene TRBV7-8; D is ambiguous. The CDR3 spans 15 residues. V lost 8 bases to trimming and J lost 1 base, with 17 bases between them. Germline values: CDR1 SGHVS, CDR2 FQNEAQ.

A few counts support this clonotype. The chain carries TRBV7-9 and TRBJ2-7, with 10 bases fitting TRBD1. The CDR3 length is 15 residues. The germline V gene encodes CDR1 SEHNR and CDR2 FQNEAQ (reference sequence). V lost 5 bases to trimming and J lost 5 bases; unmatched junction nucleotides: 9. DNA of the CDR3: TGTGCCAGCAGCAATCTCCGGGACAGGGGACACGAGCAGTACTTC. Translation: CASSNLRDRGHEQYF.

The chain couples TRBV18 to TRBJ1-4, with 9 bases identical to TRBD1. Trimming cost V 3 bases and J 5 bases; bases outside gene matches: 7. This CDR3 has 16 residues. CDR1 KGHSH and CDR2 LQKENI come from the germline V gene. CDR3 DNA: TGTGCCAGCTCACCTCAACCGGGGACAGGGAATGAAAAACTGTTTTTT. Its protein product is CASSPQPGTGNEKLFF.

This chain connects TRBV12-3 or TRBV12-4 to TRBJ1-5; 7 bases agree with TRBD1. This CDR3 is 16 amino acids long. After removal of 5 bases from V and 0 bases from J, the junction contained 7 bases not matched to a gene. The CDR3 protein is CASSPGQRNSNQPQHF. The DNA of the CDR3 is TGTGCCAGCAGTCCGGGACAGAGAAATAGCAATCAGCCCCAGCATTTT.

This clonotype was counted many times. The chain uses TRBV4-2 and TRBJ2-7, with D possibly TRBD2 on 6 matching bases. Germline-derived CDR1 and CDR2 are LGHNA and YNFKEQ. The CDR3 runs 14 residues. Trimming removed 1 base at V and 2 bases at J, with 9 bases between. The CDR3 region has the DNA TGTGCCAGCAGCCAAGCGGGGGTGGCCTACGAGCAGTACTTC. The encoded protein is CASSQAGVAYEQYF.

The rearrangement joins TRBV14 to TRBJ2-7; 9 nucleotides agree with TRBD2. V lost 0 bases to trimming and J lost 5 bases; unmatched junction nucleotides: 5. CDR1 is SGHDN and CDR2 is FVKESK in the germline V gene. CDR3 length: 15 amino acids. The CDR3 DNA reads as TGTGCCAGCAGCCAAGATTCGGGCGGGGGGGACGAGCAGTACTTC. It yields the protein CASSQDSGGGDEQYF. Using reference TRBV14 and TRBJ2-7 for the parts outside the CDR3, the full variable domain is EAGVTQFPSHSVIEKGQTVTLRCDPISGHDNLYWYRRVMGKEIKFLLHFVKESKQDESGMPNNRFLAERTGGTYSTLKVQPAELEDSGVYFCASSQDSGGGDEQYFGPGTRLTVT.

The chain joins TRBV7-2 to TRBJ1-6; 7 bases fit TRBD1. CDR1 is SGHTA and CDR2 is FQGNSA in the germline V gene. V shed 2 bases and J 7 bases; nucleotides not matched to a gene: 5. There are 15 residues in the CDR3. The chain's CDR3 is CASSLKGGANSPLHF. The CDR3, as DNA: TGTGCCAGCAGCTTAAAAGGGGGCGCGAATTCACCCCTCCACTTT.

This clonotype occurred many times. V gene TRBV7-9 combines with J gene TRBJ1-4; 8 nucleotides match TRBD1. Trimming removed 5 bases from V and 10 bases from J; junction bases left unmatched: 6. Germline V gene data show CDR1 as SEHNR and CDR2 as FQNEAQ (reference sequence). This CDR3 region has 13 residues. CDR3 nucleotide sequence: TGTGCCAGCAGCGCGGGACAGGATGGAAAACTGTTTTTT. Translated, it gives CASSAGQDGKLFF.